This T cell receptor (beta chain) originates from a study of Ad26.COV2.S vaccination and SARS-CoV-2 variants. Study summary: Donor participated within the Ad26.COV2.S arm of the COV1001 trial. Recipients of Ad26.COV2.S got it intramuscularly, once or twice 56 days apart. Overall study findings and caveats: Responses of T cells in total may have been underestimated by the TCR breadth and depth analyses.

With respect to this clone: Its antigen is undetermined.

Indicated treatment: around 19 received Ad26.COV2.S at low or high dose, single or two shots; roughly five received placebo; per-sample allocation not given. The investigators took samples on day 63 after the first vaccine or placebo injection. The individual, an adult aged 18-55 years, was a donor in Boston. The germline V gene has CDR1 MGHDK and CDR2 SYGVNS. This CDR3 is built from 17 residues. Trimming removed 3 bases at V and 1 base at J, with 18 bases between. TCRdb's table, derived via immunoSEQ multiplex PCR, lists solely in-frame clones and lacks some. The table lists 300,000 to 400,000 clones, 85% to 90% of them singletons, with about 5.4% in the top ten.

The chain recombines TRBV25-1 with TRBJ1-1, with D uncertain. Material: peripheral blood, obtained in a trial of Ad26.COV2.S vaccine versus placebo. This clonotype was sampled from a person between 18 and 65 years old who received the Ad26.COV2.S COVID-19 vaccine or a placebo. Written as DNA, the CDR3 is TGTGCCAGCAGTGATTACCTGCCTGGAGGACCGAACACTGAAGCTTTCTTT. Translating gives CASSDYLPGGPNTEAFF. The full variable domain, completed using reference TRBV25-1 and TRBJ1-1, is EADIYQTPRYLVIGTGKKITLECSQTMGHDKMYWYQQDPGMELHLIHYSYGVNSTEKGDLSSESTVSRIRTEHFPLTLESARPSHTSQYLCASSDYLPGGPNTEAFFGQGTRLTVV.